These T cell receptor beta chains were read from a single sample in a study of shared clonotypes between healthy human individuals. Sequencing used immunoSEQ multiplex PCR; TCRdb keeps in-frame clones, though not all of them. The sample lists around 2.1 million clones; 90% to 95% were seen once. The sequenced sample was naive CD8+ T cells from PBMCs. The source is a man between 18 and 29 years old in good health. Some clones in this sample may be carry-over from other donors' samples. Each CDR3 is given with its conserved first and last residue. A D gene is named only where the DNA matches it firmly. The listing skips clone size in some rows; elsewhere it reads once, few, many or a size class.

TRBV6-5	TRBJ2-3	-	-	CASSYGSADTQYF	TGTGCCAGCAGTTATGGGAGTGCAGATACGCAGTATTTT
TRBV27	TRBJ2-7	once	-	CASSLSGPYEQYF	TGTGCCAGCAGTTTATCTGGACCCTACGAGCAGTACTTC
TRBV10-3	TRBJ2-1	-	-	CAITSSGERSYNEQFF	TGTGCCATCACGTCGTCGGGAGAGAGATCCTACAATGAGCAGTTCTTC
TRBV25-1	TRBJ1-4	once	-	CASSPTGSGEKLFF	TGTGCCAGCTCCCCTACCGGGAGTGGCGAAAAACTGTTTTTT
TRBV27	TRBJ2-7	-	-	CASSPVGMRIEQYF	TGTGCCAGCAGTCCCGTCGGGATGCGAATCGAGCAGTACTTC
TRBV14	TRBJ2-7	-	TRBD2	CASSQDFSERESSYEQYF	TGTGCCAGCAGCCAAGATTTTTCGGAGCGGGAGAGCTCCTACGAGCAGTACTTC
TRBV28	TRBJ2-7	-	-	CASSFSSELEQYF	TGTGCCAGCAGTTTTTCGTCGGAATTGGAGCAGTACTTC
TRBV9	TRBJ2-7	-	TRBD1	CASSPGQGDYEQYF	TGTGCCAGCAGCCCAGGACAGGGGGACTACGAGCAGTACTTC
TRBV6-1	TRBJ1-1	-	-	CASSELGAWGTEAFF	TGTGCCAGCAGTGAATTAGGTGCGTGGGGCACTGAAGCTTTCTTT
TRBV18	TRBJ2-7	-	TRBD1	CASSPPDRPYEQYF	TGTGCCAGCTCACCCCCGGACAGGCCCTACGAGCAGTACTTC
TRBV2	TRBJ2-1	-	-	CAGRPWGAYNEQFF	TGTGCCGGCCGTCCGTGGGGCGCCTACAATGAGCAGTTCTTC
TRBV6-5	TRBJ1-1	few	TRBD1	CASNTGQGRAFF	TGTGCCAGCAATACGGGACAGGGCCGAGCTTTCTTT
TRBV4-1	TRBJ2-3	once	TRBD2	CASRYSGRADTQYF	TGCGCCAGCCGATATAGCGGGAGGGCAGATACGCAGTATTTT
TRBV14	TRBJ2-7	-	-	CASSPLFSLRDADEQYF	TGTGCCAGCAGCCCACTTTTCTCCCTCCGGGACGCGGACGAGCAGTACTTC
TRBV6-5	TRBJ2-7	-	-	CASSFSPSYEQYF	TGTGCCAGCAGTTTTTCCCCGTCCTACGAGCAGTACTTC
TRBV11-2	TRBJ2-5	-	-	CASSLSYVWETQYF	TGTGCCAGCAGCTTATCTTACGTATGGGAGACCCAGTACTTC
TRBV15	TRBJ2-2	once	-	CATSTTGNTGELFF	TGTGCCACCAGCACAACAGGGAACACCGGGGAGCTGTTTTTT
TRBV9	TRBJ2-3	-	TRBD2	CASSAGTSGSTDTQYF	TGTGCCAGCAGCGCTGGGACTAGCGGGAGCACAGATACGCAGTATTTT
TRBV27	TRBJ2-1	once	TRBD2	CASSPYQLAGDGSEQFF	TGTGCCAGCAGTCCGTACCAACTAGCGGGAGATGGGAGTGAGCAGTTCTTC
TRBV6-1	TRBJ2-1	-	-	CVSRFGGGYNEQFF	TGTGTCAGCAGGTTTGGCGGAGGCTACAATGAGCAGTTCTTC
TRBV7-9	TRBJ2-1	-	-	CASSLGGVMAANYNEQFF	TGTGCCAGCAGCTTAGGGGGGGTAATGGCGGCCAACTACAATGAGCAGTTCTTC
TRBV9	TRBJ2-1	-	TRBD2	CASSVEASGGYNEQFF	TGTGCCAGCAGCGTAGAGGCTAGCGGGGGCTACAATGAGCAGTTCTTC
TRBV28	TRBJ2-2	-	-	CASTDSGELFF	TGTGCCAGCACGGACTCCGGGGAGCTGTTTTTT
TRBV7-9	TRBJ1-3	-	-	CASSLGWLNGNTIYF	TGTGCCAGCAGCTTAGGTTGGTTAAATGGAAACACCATATATTTT
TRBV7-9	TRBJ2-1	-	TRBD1	CASSSRDRGRGEQFF	TGTGCCAGCAGCTCCCGGGACAGGGGGCGGGGTGAGCAGTTCTTC
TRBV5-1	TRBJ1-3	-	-	CASSWDGRSGNTIYF	TGCGCCAGCAGCTGGGACGGGCGCTCTGGAAACACCATATATTTT
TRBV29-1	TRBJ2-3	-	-	CSLQGPTDTQYF	TGCAGCCTACAGGGTCCCACAGATACGCAGTATTTT
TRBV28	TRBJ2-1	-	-	CASSRGRTANNEQFF	TGTGCCAGCAGTCGGGGCAGGACAGCCAACAATGAGCAGTTCTTC
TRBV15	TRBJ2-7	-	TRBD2	CATSGGTSGRAQDRDEQYF	TGTGCCACCAGCGGGGGGACTAGCGGGAGGGCCCAGGATAGGGACGAGCAGTACTTC
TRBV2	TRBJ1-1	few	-	CASRATGNTEAFF	TGTGCCAGCAGGGCGACAGGGAACACTGAAGCTTTCTTT
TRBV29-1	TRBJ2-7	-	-	CSVFSGGDYEQYF	TGCAGCGTTTTTTCCGGAGGAGACTACGAGCAGTACTTC
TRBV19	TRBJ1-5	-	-	CASSTGIHNQPQHF	TGTGCCAGTAGTACCGGAATTCACAATCAGCCCCAGCATTTT
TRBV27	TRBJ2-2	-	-	CASSLYPGTLTGELFF	TGTGCCAGCAGTTTATATCCCGGGACACTAACCGGGGAGCTGTTTTTT
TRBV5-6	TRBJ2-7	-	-	CASSSYRGGTYEQYF	TGTGCCAGCAGCTCTTACAGGGGGGGTACCTACGAGCAGTACTTC
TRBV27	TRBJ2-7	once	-	CASSFSSTVYEQYF	TGTGCCAGCAGTTTTTCCTCGACAGTCTACGAGCAGTACTTC
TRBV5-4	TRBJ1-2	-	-	CASSQGRGYTF	TGTGCCAGCAGCCAAGGGCGGGGCTACACCTTC
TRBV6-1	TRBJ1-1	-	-	CASKVGGTEAFF	TGTGCCAGCAAGGTTGGGGGGACTGAAGCTTTCTTT
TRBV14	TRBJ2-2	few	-	CASSRENTGELFF	TGTGCCAGCAGCCGAGAAAACACCGGGGAGCTGTTTTTT
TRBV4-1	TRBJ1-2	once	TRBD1	CASSQFPGQQLYGYTF	TGCGCCAGCAGCCAATTTCCGGGACAGCAGCTCTATGGCTACACCTTC
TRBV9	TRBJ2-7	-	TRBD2	CASSVGSGSGYEQYF	TGTGCCAGCAGCGTCGGTAGCGGGAGCGGCTACGAGCAGTACTTC